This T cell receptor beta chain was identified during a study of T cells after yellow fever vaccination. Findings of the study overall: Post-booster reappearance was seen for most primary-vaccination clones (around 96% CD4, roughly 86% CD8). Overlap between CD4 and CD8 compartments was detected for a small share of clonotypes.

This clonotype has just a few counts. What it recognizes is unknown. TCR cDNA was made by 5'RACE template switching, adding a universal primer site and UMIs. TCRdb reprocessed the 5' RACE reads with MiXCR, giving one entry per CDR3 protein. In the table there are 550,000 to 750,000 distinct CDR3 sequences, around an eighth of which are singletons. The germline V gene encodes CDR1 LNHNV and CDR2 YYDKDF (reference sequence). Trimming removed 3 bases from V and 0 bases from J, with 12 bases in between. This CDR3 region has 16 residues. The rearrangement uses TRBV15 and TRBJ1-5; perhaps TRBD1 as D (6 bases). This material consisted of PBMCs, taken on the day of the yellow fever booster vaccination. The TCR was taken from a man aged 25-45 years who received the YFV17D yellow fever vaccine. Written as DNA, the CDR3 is TGTGCCACCAGCAGTAGGGGGGCTCTTAGCAATCAGCCCCAGCATTTT. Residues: CATSSRGALSNQPQHF.